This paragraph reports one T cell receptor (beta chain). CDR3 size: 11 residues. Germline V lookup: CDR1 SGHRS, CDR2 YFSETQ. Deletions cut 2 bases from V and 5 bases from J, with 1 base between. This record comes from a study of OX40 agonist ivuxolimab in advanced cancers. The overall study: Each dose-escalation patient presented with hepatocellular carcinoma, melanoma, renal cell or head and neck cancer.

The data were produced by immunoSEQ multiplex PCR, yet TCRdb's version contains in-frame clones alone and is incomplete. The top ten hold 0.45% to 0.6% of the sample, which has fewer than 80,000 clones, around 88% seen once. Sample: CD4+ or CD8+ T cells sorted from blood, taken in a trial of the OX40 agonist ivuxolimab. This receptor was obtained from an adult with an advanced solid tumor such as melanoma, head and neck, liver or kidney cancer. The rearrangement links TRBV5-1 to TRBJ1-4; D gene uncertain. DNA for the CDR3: TGCGCCAGCAGCTTAAATGAAAAACTGTTTTTT. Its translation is CASSLNEKLFF.